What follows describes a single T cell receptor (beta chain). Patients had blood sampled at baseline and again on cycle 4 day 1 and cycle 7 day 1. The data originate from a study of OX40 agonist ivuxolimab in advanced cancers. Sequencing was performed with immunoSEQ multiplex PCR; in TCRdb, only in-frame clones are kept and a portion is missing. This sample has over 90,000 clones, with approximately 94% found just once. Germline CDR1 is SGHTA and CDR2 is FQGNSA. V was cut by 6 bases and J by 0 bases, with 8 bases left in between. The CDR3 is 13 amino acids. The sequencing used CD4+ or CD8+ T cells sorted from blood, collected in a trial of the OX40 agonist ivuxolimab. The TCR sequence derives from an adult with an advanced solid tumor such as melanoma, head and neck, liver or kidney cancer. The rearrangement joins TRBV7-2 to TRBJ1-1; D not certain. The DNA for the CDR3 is TGTGCCAGCAGGCCTAGTTTGAACACTGAAGCTTTCTTT. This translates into CASRPSLNTEAFF.